The present entry profiles one T cell receptor beta chain with its context. The data originate from a study of human T cells and chemical hapten exposure. For the study at large: Per-sample variation in TCR yield stemmed mainly from small pooled library volume differences.

Unfractionated whole blood served as the source for total RNA extraction. Germline assignment: CDR1 MNHEY and CDR2 SMNVEV (reference sequence). This CDR3 is 15 amino acids long. J gave up 2 bases and V 3 bases, and 3 bases lay outside the gene matches. Methods used by the authors: Ranging from roughly 23,224 to 690,600, TCR counts per sample had a median value of approximately 99,000. TCRdb re-analysed the 5' RACE reads in MiXCR, keeping a single row per CDR3 protein. V and J calls and clone size were set by TCRdb, not the authors. The sample holds roughly 120,000 distinct CDR3 sequences, 15% to 20% seen once.

The sequence derives from a human donor in good health. This chain joins TRBV27 and TRBJ2-7; 11 bases match TRBD1. Here the CDR3 reads CASSFGTGGAYEQYF. CDR3 nucleotide sequence: TGTGCCAGCAGTTTCGGGACAGGGGGGGCCTACGAGCAGTACTTC.